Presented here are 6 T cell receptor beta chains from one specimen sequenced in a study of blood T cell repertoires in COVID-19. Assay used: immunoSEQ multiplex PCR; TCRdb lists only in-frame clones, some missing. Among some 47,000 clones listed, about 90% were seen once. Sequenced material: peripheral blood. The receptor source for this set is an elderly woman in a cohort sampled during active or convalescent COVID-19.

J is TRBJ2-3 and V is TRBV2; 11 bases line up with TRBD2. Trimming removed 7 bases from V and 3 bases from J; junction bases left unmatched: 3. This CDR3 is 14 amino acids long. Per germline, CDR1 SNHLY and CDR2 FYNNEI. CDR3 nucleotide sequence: TGTGCCAGCACCAGGACTAGCGGGACAGATACGCAGTATTTT. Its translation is CASTRTSGTDTQYF.

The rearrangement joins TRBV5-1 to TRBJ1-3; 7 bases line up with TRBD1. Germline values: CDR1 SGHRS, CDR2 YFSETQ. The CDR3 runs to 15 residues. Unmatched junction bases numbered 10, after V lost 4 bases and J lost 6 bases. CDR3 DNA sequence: TGCGCCAGCAGCGTAGGGGGCGCTCGGGAAAACACCATATATTTT. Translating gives CASSVGGARENTIYF.

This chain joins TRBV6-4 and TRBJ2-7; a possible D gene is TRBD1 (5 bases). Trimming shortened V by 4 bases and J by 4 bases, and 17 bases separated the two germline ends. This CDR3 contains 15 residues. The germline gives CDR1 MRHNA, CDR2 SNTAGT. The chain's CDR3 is CASSVPDSTQYEQYF. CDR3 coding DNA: TGTGCCAGCAGTGTCCCCGACAGTACCCAGTACGAGCAGTACTTC.

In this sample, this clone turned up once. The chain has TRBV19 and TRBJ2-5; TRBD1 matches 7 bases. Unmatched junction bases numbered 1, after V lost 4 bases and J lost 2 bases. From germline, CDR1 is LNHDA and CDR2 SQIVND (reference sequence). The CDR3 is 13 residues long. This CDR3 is CASSKTGQETQYF. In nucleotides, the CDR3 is TGTGCCAGTAGTAAGACAGGGCAAGAGACCCAGTACTTC.

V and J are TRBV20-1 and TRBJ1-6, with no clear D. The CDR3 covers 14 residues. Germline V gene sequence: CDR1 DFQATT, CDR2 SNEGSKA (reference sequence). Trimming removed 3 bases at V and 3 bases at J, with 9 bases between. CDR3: CSASGVHYNSPLHF. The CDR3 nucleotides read TGCAGTGCTAGTGGTGTTCACTATAATTCACCCCTCCACTTT.

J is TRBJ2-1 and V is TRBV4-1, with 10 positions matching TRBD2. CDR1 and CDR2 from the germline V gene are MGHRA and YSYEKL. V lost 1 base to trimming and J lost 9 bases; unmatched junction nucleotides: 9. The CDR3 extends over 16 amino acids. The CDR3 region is CASSQVSGRALVEQFF. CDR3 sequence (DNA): TGCGCCAGCAGCCAAGTAAGCGGGAGGGCCCTCGTTGAGCAGTTCTTC.